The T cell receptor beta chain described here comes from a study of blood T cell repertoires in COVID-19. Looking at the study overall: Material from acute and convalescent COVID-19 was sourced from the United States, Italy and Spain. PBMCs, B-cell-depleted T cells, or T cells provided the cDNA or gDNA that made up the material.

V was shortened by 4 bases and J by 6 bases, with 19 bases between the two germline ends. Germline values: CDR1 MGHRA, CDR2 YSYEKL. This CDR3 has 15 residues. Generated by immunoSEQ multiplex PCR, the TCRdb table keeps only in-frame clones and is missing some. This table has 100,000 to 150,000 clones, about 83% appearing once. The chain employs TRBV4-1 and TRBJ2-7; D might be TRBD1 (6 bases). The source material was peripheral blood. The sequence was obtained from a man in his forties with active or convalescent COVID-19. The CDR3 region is CASSRSPQGRAEQYF. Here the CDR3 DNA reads TGCGCCAGCAGCCGATCGCCACAGGGTCGGGCCGAGCAGTACTTC.